This T cell receptor beta chain stems from a study of OX40 agonist ivuxolimab in advanced cancers. The V gene's germline CDR1 is ENHRY and CDR2 SYGVKD. This CDR3 contains 13 residues. Trimming shortened V by 2 bases and J by 1 base, and 5 bases separated the two germline ends. This clone was seen just once. Sequencing used immunoSEQ multiplex PCR; TCRdb keeps in-frame clones, though not all of them. The data hold about 68,000 clones, with more than 70% observed a single time. The sample was CD4+ or CD8+ T cells sorted from blood, taken in a trial of the OX40 agonist ivuxolimab. This sequence joins TRBV10-3 and TRBJ1-1; D unresolved. This receptor was taken from an adult with an advanced solid tumor such as melanoma, head and neck, liver or kidney cancer. CDR3 DNA sequence: TGTGCCATCAGTGAGGGGAGGAACACTGAAGCTTTCTTT. It encodes CAISEGRNTEAFF.